This TCR beta chain was sequenced in a study of blood T cell repertoires in COVID-19. The wider study: Nucleic acid was either cDNA or gDNA, and it came from T cells, B-cell-depleted T cells, or PBMCs.

CDR1 SQVTM and CDR2 ANQGSEA come from the germline V gene. The length of the CDR3 is 15 residues. The V end was cut by 7 bases, the J end by 4 bases, with 20 bases between. This table comes from immunoSEQ multiplex PCR, and its TCRdb copy is limited to in-frame clones, with some not included. The sample includes approximately 350,000 clones, around 83% of them seen just once. Everyone who took part was roughly 18 to 89 years old, and they came from 20 to 25 US areas. Only one count was recorded for this clone. This sequence joins TRBV29-1 and TRBJ2-1; D is unclear. Sample: PBMCs or T cells enriched from blood (not recorded which). The TCR sequence derives from a woman between 50 and 59 years old who had recovered from COVID-19. CDR3 region: CSGPDSIGHYNEQFF. DNA for the CDR3: TGCAGCGGGCCAGACTCCATAGGCCATTACAATGAGCAGTTCTTC.